A single sample is the source of the 3 T cell receptor beta chains below, sequenced in a study of identical twins. Each CDR3 protein gets one entry after TCRdb re-called the 5' RACE reads with MiXCR. The sample yields fewer than 650,000 distinct CDR3 sequences, about 7% seen once. This same sample was also part of a study on yellow fever vaccine responses in identical twins.

Sequencing used PBMCs. The source of these receptors is a woman between 18 and 29 years old in good health.

This clonotype has only a few counts. The chain recombines TRBV12-3 or TRBV12-4 with TRBJ1-1, with D possibly being TRBD1 (6 bases). V gave up 6 bases and J gave up 0 bases, with 14 bases separating them. This CDR3 comprises 15 residues. The chain's CDR3 is CASSTTGQMNTEAFF. CDR3 nucleotides: TGTGCCAGCAGCACGACGGGACAAATGAACACTGAAGCTTTCTTT.

The table lists this clonotype with many counts. V gene TRBV12-3 or TRBV12-4 combines with J gene TRBJ1-2; D is unresolved. V gave up 4 bases and J gave up 2 bases, with 8 bases separating them. CDR3 length equals 13 residues. CDR3 protein: CASSYVSNYGYTF. In DNA form, the CDR3 reads TGTGCCAGCAGTTACGTCAGCAACTATGGCTACACCTTC.

This clonotype was recorded many times. The rearrangement joins TRBV10-3 to TRBJ1-5; 7 bases are shared with TRBD1. With V trimmed by 3 bases and J by 10 bases, 15 bases remained unmatched. Germline CDR1 and CDR2: ENHRY and SYGVKD. The CDR3 runs to 16 residues. CDR3 residues: CAISDGTGQPGRPQHF. As DNA, the CDR3 is TGTGCCATCAGTGACGGGACGGGACAGCCTGGACGACCCCAGCATTTT.